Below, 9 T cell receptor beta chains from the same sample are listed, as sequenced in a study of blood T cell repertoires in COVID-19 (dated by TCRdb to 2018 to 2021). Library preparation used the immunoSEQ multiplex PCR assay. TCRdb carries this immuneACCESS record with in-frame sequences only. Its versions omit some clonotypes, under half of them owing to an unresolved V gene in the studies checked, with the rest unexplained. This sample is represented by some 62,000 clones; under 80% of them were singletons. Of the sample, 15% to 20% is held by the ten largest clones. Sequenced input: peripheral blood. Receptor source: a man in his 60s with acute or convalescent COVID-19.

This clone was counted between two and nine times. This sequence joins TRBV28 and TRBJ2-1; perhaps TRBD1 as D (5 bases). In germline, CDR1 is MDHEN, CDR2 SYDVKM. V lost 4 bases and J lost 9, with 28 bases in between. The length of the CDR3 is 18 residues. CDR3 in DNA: TGTGCCAGCAGTTCCATATCTGATGCGGTGGGCAGGGAAAGTGAGCAGTTCTTC. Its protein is CASSSISDAVGRESEQFF.

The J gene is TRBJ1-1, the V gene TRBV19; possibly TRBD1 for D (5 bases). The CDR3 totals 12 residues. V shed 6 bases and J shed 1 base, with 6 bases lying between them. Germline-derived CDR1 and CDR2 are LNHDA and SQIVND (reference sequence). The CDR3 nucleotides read TGTGCCAGTAGCACAGGGAACACTGAAGCTTTCTTT. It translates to CASSTGNTEAFF.

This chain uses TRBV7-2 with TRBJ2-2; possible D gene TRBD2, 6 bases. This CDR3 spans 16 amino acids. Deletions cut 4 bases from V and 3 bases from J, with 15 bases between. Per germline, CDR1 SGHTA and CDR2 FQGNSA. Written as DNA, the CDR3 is TGTGCCAGCAGCTCCCGCGGGACTGATTACACCGGGGAGCTGTTTTTT. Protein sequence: CASSSRGTDYTGELFF.

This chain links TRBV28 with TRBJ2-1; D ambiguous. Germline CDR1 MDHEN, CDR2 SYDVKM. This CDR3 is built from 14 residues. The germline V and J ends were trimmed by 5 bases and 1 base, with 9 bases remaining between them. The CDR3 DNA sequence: TGTGCCAGCAGTCCCGTACAGTCCTACAATGAGCAGTTCTTC. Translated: CASSPVQSYNEQFF.

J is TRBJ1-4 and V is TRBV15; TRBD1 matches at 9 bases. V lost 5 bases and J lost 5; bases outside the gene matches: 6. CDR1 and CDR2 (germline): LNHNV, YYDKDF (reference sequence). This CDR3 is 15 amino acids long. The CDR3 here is CATSQIDRGNEKLFF. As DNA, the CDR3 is TGTGCCACCAGCCAGATAGACAGGGGGAATGAAAAACTGTTTTTT.

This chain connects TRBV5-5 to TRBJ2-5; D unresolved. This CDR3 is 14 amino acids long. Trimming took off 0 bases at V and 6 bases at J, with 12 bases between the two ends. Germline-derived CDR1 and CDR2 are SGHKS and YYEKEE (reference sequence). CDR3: CASSLDTSGKTQYF. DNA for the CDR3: TGTGCCAGCAGCTTGGATACATCAGGAAAGACCCAGTACTTC. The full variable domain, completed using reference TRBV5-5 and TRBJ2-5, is DAGVTQSPTHLIKTRGQQVTLRCSPISGHKSVSWYQQVLGQGPQFIFQYYEKEERGRGNFPDRFSARQFPNYSSELNVNALLLGDSALYLCASSLDTSGKTQYFGPGTRLLVL.

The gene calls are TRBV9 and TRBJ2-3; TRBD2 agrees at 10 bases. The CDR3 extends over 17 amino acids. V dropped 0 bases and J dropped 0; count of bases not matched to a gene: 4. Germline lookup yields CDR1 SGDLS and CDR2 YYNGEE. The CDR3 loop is CASSVVGSGRSTDTQYF. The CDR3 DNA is TGTGCCAGCAGCGTAGTAGGTAGCGGGAGGAGCACAGATACGCAGTATTTT. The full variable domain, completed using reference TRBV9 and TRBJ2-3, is DSGVTQTPKHLITATGQRVTLRCSPRSGDLSVYWYQQSLDQGLQFLIQYYNGEERAKGNILERFSAQQFPDLHSELNLSSLELGDSALYFCASSVVGSGRSTDTQYFGPGTRLTVL.

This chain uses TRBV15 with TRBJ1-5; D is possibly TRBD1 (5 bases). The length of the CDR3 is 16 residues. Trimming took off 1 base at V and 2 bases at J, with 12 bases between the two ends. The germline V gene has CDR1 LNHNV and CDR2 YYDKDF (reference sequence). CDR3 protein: CATSRGAGSGNQPQHF. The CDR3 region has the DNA TGTGCCACCAGCAGAGGGGCAGGGTCGGGCAATCAGCCCCAGCATTTT.

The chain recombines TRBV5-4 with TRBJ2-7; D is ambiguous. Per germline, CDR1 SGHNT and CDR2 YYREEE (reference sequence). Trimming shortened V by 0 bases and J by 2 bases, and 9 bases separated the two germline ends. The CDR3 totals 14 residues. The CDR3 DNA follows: TGTGCCAGCAGCTTGGGAGGCCGTACCTACGAGCAGTACTTC. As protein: CASSLGGRTYEQYF.